The present T cell receptor beta chain was sequenced within a study of tumor-infiltrating lymphocytes in oesophageal squamous cell carcinoma. TCRdb re-derived calls from the PCR reads in MiXCR, one entry per CDR3 protein. In the table there are around 9,300 distinct CDR3 sequences, just over 65% of which are singletons. The CDR3 sequence is 13 residues long. CDR1 and CDR2 from the germline V gene are SGHTA and FQGNSA. V lost 1 base and J 4 bases, leaving 7 bases between the germline ends. The specimen was esophageal tumor tissue. The receptor was derived from a female donor with esophageal squamous cell carcinoma. The gene calls are TRBV7-2 and TRBJ1-1; D unclear. CDR3 DNA sequence: TGTGCCAGCAGCTTAGGGTCTCTCACTGAAGCTTTCTTT. Translated, it gives CASSLGSLTEAFF.